The sequence of this TCR beta chain was determined in a study of shared clonotypes between healthy human individuals. Study-wide context: The composition of the donors was a couple of women and three men aged 18 to 49.

The CDR3 has 17 residues. Per germline, CDR1 MNHNS and CDR2 SASEGT. V shed 4 bases, J shed 2 bases, and the junction held 11 bases outside the gene matches. Comment on this clone: Its matching antigen is unknown.

Naive CD8 cells, CD45RO-negative and positively selected for CCR7, excluded terminally differentiated effector memory CD45RA+ cells. Sequencing was performed with immunoSEQ multiplex PCR; in TCRdb, only in-frame clones are kept and a portion is missing. The sample lists roughly 650,000 clones; 90% to 97% were seen once. The study's findings and limits: Though the depth was large, rarefaction showed that sorted-subset sequencing was incomplete.

The source material was naive CD8+ T cells sorted from blood. The sequence was collected from a woman younger than 45 in good health. The rearrangement links TRBV6-1 to TRBJ2-1, with TRBD2 matching over 7 bases. This CDR3 is CASSVLKREYPYNEQFF. In DNA form, the CDR3 reads TGTGCCAGCAGTGTGTTGAAGCGGGAATATCCCTACAATGAGCAGTTCTTC.